Given below is one TCR beta chain in context. Its antigen is not yet known. No much larger clonotype is one base removed from it; base qualities were not supplied. The time point label of this sample denotes: identical approximately 10-day culture without peptide (control). For each enrolled patient, mismatch repair deficiency was established using either polymerase chain reaction or immunohistochemistry. TCR sequencing was carried out for a few patients who responded to pembrolizumab therapy. Roughly seven ELISpot-reactive candidate neoantigen peptides were each used in a roughly 10-day in vitro stimulation before TCR sequencing. A control culture without peptide was run identically and served as baseline for clone fold-change calculations. Pembrolizumab PD-1 blockade was prospectively tested in advanced mismatch repair-deficient cancers, regardless of tissue of origin, in the phase II trial. Receptor libraries were prepared by the immunoSEQ multiplex PCR assay. The study's own analysis went as follows. Clones were defined as neoantigen-specific by significant expansion to the relevant peptide and no significant expansion to any other tested peptide. Not all clones reach the TCRdb copy of this immuneACCESS table, which keeps in-frame sequences only. Checked studies attribute under half of the gap to unresolved V genes and leave the rest unexplained. V, J and clone size reflect that table, while D and trimming were determined from the DNA. Within this sample are more than 13,000 clones, with approximately 90% of them counted one time only. The leading ten clones occupy about an eighth of the sample.

This entry comes from a study of PD-1 blockade in mismatch repair-deficient tumors (dated 2017 in TCRdb). At the level of the whole study: Between late 2013 and September 2016, the trial enrolled approximately 87 consecutive patients with approximately 12 types of mismatch repair-deficient cancer, all of whom had received prior treatment and were progressing. Tumor-associated T cell clones in the peripheral blood of patients responding to PD-1 blockade were tracked using deep sequencing of TCR CDR3 regions.

Overall study results and their limits: Clonal expansion was elicited by three of seven peptides, and about 150 unique blood TCRs were yielded, seven of which were also found in tumor; all positive peptides were derived from frameshift mutations. Tumor-resident clones, often undetectable in blood before treatment, expanded rapidly after pembrolizumab and then contracted, generally before radiologic responses.

CDR1 LNHDA and CDR2 SQIVND were looked up in the germline V gene (reference sequence). V trim: 6 bases; J trim: 2 bases; unmatched bases: 7. Counted from cysteine to phenylalanine, this CDR3 has 15 amino acids. Left in the record is the CDR3 DNA by itself, 45 bases read in frame from the first base. This sequence was found in an adult with mismatch repair-deficient cancer. This chain joins TRBV19 to TRBJ1-2; TRBD1 matches 9 bases in the middle. This specimen consisted of cells cultured in vitro, obtained from a patient treated with pembrolizumab. The DNA is TGTGCCAGTAGGGACAGGGGCGGATCGAACTATGGCTACACCTTC. It translates to CASRDRGGSNYGYTF.